This TCR beta chain is from a study of T-cell memory formation after mild COVID-19. Overall study: Largely, TCR clusters stayed within a single donor.

General study results and limits: Some responding clones appeared in pre-infection memory, suggesting cross-reactive memory joined. A second wave expanding day 15 to 37 was CD4+-biased; contracting clones were balanced.

Per the germline V gene, CDR1 is MNHEY and CDR2 is SVGEGT. The CDR3 extends over 16 amino acids. Trimming removed 7 bases from V and 2 bases from J, with 19 bases in between. TCR alpha and TCR beta cDNA libraries carrying sample barcodes and UMIs were produced by 5'RACE using constant-segment primers. MiXCR was run by TCRdb on the 5' RACE reads, yielding one entry per CDR3 protein. The table lists a few hundred thousand distinct CDR3 sequences, around a fifth of them singletons, with 21% in the top ten. This clonotype occurred a few times. Its antigen remains unidentified. This receptor was taken from a man between 18 and 35 years old who had mild COVID-19 (a few samples of this study predate the infection). Cell type and time point are not known. Sample: PBMCs or a T cell subset sorted from them (not recorded which). V and J are TRBV6-2 or TRBV6-3 and TRBJ2-3, with D possibly being TRBD1 or TRBD2 (5 bases each). CDR3 DNA: TGTGCCAGCACCTACGGGCCCGGGGACGACACAGATACGCAGTATTTT. Protein product: CASTYGPGDDTDTQYF.